The sample holds many counts of the clone carrying this T cell receptor (beta chain). The antigen remains unidentified. There are 11 residues in the CDR3. V lost 5 bases, J lost 8 bases, and 9 bases lay in between. Using its own MiXCR run on the 5' RACE reads, TCRdb lists one record per CDR3 protein. The sample lists tens of thousands of distinct CDR3 sequences, 6% to 8.5% occurring once. The sample comes from a study of T-cell memory formation after mild COVID-19. About the research overall: The TCR clusters were mostly specific to one donor. Broader study findings: Mostly located in CM and EM were contracting CD4+ clones, with contracting CD8+ clones located in EMRA. A second wave of clones peaked on day 37, and their SARS-CoV-2 specificity went unconfirmed.

The sample taken for sequencing was PBMCs or a T cell subset sorted from them (not recorded which). This TCR was sampled from an adult who had mild COVID-19 (a few samples of this study predate the infection). Cell type and time point are not known. The chain links TRBV12-3 or TRBV12-4 to TRBJ1-1; D call uncertain. CDR3 DNA: TGTGCCAGCAGTCTTAGATACGAAGCTTTCTTT. Its protein product is CASSLRYEAFF.